This T cell receptor beta chain stems from a study of shared clonotypes between healthy human individuals. Study overall: Per-donor plates numbered three CD4 naive, three CD4 memory, two CD8 naive and one CD8 memory.

Naive CD8 isolation took CD45RO-negative cells positively selected for CCR7 and excluded terminally differentiated effector memory CD45RA+ cells. The assay was immunoSEQ multiplex PCR, and TCRdb's table has in-frame clones only and misses some. The sample lists approximately 2,000,000 clones, around 95% seen once, with roughly 1.7% in the top ten. In the case of this clone: What it binds is unknown.

Study-level findings and limits: Against clonotypes common to all four donors, non-shared ones had lower generation probabilities.

CDR1 is MNHEY and CDR2 is SMNVEV in the germline V gene (reference sequence). With 3 bases removed from V and 7 bases from J, the gap between germline ends came to 16 bases. The CDR3 covers 14 residues. Sequences were obtained from naive CD8+ T cells from PBMCs. This clonotype was sampled from a man aged 18 to 30 in good health. Some clones in this sample may be carry-over from other donors' samples. The rearrangement links TRBV27 to TRBJ2-7; D assignment may be TRBD1 or TRBD2 (5 bases each). DNA for the CDR3: TGTGCCAGCAGTTTTGGGGCGGGCAGGGAGGAGCAGTACTTC. Amino acids: CASSFGAGREEQYF.